Listed below are T cell receptor beta chains from one sample, sequenced in a study of shared clonotypes between healthy human individuals. Data came from immunoSEQ multiplex PCR; TCRdb stores just in-frame clones and leaves some out. This table has about 2 million clones, 85% to 95% appearing once. Sequencing was carried out using naive CD4+ T cells sorted from blood. The receptors derive from a man younger than 30 in good health. Both conserved end residues are trimmed from each CDR3. Clone size is shown for a subset of rows, as once, few, many or a class of expanded clone.

J gene | V gene | clone size | CDR3 protein
TRBJ1-5 | TRBV7-8 | . | ASSLLVGNQPQH
TRBJ2-2 | TRBV1 | once | TSSQARSGANTGELF
TRBJ1-6 | TRBV5-6 | . | ASSLRRVRADSPLH
TRBJ2-7 | TRBV6-5 | . | ASSSGTGGGEQY
TRBJ2-5 | TRBV5-1 | . | ASSRSPGDTREETQY
TRBJ2-7 | TRBV4-1 | . | ASSQEGWYEQY
TRBJ2-1 | TRBV11-2 | . | ASSLSGRADNEQF
TRBJ1-1 | TRBV5-1 | . | ASSLDRSNTEAF
TRBJ1-3 | TRBV5-1 | . | ASSFRPRDRSGNTIY
TRBJ1-2 | TRBV5-5 | . | ASTIDFGAGAGYT
TRBJ2-4 | TRBV27 | once | ASSLLSTGAKNIQY
TRBJ2-7 | TRBV27 | . | ASSLGLAGNYEQY
TRBJ2-2 | TRBV27 | . | ASSSQTSGTGELF
TRBJ2-7 | TRBV10-1 | . | AKRDTYEQY
TRBJ2-1 | TRBV5-4 | . | ASRKTGGATYNEQF
TRBJ2-5 | TRBV7-7 | . | ASSLGLAETQY
TRBJ2-5 | TRBV7-9 | . | ASSLVSIREGETQY
TRBJ1-4 | TRBV2 | . | ATAGTANEKLF
TRBJ2-5 | TRBV5-1 | . | ASQQEAGTQETQY
TRBJ1-5 | TRBV6-5 | . | ASSRGTINQPQH
TRBJ2-7 | TRBV7-2 | . | ASRPGTGPYEQY
TRBJ2-7 | TRBV7-4 | . | ASSFRLAGRPPSSYEQY
TRBJ1-3 | TRBV5-1 | . | ATRPDSSGNTIY
TRBJ2-7 | TRBV5-8 | . | ASSLRGAGEQY
TRBJ2-5 | TRBV4-2 | . | ASSQDFGGSETQY
TRBJ2-2 | TRBV9 | . | ASSPRERDSGELF
TRBJ1-2 | TRBV2 | . | ASSDQGWAYGYT
TRBJ2-1 | TRBV6-6 | . | ASSSQERGSYNEQF
TRBJ1-5 | TRBV19 | . | ASSVTGNQPQH
TRBJ2-5 | TRBV9 | . | ASSVGGIGGGPMETQY
TRBJ1-6 | TRBV28 | . | ASGWQGYNSPLH
TRBJ2-7 | TRBV30 | once | AWSGLGEQY
TRBJ1-5 | TRBV6-1 | . | ASIITGGLGQPQH
TRBJ1-1 | TRBV19 | . | ASISSHITEAF
TRBJ2-5 | TRBV14 | . | ASSPRLRETQY
TRBJ2-5 | TRBV7-3 | once | ASSPGTSGGRKETQY
TRBJ2-2 | TRBV9 | . | ASSGNRGRTDTGELF
TRBJ2-7 | TRBV6-5 | . | ASRGQGLGEQY
TRBJ1-4 | TRBV6-6 | . | ASSSPGQGDEKLF
TRBJ1-2 | TRBV5-1 | once | ASSSGQGGNYGYT
TRBJ2-3 | TRBV10-1 | . | ASSVAGGDTQY
TRBJ2-3 | TRBV27 | . | ATSRDTVDTQY
TRBJ2-2 | TRBV5-1 | once | ASRRSEGGKAGELF